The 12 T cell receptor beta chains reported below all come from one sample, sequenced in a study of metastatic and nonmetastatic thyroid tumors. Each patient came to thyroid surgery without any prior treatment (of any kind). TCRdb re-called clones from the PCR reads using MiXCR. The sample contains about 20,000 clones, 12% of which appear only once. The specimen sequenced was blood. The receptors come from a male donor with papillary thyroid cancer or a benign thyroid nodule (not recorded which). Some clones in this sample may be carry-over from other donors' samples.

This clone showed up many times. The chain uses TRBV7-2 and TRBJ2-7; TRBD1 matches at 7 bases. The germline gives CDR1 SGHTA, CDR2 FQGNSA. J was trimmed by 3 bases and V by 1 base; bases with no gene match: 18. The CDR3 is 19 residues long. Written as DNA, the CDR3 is TGTGCCAGCAGCTTAGTGGGGACAGAGTTTTCGCATCCCCTCTACGAGCAGTACTTC. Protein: CASSLVGTEFSHPLYEQYF.

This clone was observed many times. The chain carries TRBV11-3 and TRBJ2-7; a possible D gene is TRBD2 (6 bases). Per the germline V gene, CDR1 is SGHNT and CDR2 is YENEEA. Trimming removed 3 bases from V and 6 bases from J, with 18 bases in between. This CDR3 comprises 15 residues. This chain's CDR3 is CASSFLNSGLGEQYF. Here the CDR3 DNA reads TGTGCCAGCAGCTTTTTAAATAGCGGTCTAGGCGAGCAGTACTTC.

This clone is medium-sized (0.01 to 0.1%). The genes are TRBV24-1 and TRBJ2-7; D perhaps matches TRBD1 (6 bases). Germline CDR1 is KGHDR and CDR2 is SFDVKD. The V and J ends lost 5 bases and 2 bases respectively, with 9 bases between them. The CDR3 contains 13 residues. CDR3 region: CATSGPGAYEQYF. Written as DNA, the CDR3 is TGTGCCACCAGTGGTCCAGGGGCCTACGAGCAGTACTTC.

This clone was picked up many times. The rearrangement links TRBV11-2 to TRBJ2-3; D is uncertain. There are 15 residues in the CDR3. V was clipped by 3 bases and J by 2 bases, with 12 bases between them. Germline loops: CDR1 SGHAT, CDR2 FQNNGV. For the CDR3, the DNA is TGTGCCAGCAGCTTTGTGACTGGTCTCACAGATACGCAGTATTTT. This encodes CASSFVTGLTDTQYF.

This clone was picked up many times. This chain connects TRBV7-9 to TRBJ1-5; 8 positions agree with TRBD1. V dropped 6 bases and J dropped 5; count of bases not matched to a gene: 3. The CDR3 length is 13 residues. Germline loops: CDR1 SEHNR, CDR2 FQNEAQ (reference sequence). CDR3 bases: TGTGCCAGCAGAGCACAGGGGGATCAGCCCCAGCATTTT. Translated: CASRAQGDQPQHF.

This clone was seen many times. DNA for the CDR3: TGTGCCAGCAGTCCGTCGACAGGGGGCAACACTGAAGCTTTCTTT. It codes for CASSPSTGGNTEAFF. This chain joins TRBV27 and TRBJ1-1, with 10 bases that match TRBD1. The germline V gene has CDR1 MNHEY and CDR2 SMNVEV (reference sequence). The junction had 5 bases not matched to a gene; V was cut back by 5 bases and J by 2 bases. The CDR3 consists of 15 residues.

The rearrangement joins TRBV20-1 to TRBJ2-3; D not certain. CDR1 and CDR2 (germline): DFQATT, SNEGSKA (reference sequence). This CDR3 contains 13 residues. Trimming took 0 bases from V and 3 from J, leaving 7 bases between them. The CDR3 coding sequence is TGCAGTGCTAGAGATGGGGTTACAGATACGCAGTATTTT. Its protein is CSARDGVTDTQYF.

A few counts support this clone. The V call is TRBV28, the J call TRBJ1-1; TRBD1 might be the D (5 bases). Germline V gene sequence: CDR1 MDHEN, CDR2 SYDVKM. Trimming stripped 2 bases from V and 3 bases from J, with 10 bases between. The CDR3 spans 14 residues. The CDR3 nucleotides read TGTGCCAGCAGTTTACCGGGGGTCCACACTGAAGCTTTCTTT. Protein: CASSLPGVHTEAFF.

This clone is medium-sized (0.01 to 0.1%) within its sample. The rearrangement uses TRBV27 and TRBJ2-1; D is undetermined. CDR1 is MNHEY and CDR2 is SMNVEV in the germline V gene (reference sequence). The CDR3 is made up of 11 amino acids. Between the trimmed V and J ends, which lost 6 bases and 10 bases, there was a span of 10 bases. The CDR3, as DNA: TGTGCCAGCAGGACATTTCGGGAGCAGTTCTTC. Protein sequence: CASRTFREQFF.

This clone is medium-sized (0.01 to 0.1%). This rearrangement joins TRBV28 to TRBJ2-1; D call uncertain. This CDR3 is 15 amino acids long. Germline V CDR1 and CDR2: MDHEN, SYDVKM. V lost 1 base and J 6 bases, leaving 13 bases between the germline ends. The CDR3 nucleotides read TGTGCCAGCAGTTTATCCTCAGTAGGATCCAATGAGCAGTTCTTC. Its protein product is CASSLSSVGSNEQFF.

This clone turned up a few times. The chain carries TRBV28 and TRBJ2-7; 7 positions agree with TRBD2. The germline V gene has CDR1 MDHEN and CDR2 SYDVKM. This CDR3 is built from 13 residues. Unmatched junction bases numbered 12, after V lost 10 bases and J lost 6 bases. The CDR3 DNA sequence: TGTGCCATCAGACGGGACTACATAGTCGAGCAGTACTTC. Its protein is CAIRRDYIVEQYF. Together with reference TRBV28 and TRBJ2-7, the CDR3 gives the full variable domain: DVKVTQSSRYLVKRTGEKVFLECVQDMDHENMFWYRQDPGLGLRLIYFSYDVKMKEKGDIPEGYSVSREKKERFSLILESASTNQTSMYLCAIRRDYIVEQYFGPGTRLTVT.

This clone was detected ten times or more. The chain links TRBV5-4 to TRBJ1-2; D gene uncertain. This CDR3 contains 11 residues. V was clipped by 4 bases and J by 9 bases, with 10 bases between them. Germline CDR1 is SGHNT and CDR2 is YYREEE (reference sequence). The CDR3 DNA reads TGTGCCAGCAGCCAACTGGGAAGCTACACCTTC. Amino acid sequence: CASSQLGSYTF.